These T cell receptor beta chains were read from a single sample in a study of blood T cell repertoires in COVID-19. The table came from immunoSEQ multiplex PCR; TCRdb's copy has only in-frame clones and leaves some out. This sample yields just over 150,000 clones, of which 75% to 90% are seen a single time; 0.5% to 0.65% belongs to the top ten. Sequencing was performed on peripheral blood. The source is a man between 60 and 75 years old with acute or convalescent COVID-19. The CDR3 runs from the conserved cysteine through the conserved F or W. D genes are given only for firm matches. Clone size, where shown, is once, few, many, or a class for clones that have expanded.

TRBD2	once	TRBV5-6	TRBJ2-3	TGTGCCAGCAGCTTGAGCCGGGGGGGCGAAGGAGATACGCAGTATTTT	CASSLSRGGEGDTQYF
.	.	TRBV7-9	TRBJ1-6	TGTGCCAGCAGCTTATTTGTATCTGTCTATCGGGGAGATTCACCCCTCCACTTT	CASSLFVSVYRGDSPLHF
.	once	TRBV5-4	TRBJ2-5	TGTGCCAGCAGCTTCGTCTTCCAAGAGACCCAGTACTTC	CASSFVFQETQYF
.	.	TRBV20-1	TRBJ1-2	TGCAGTGCTAGACAGAACTATGGCTACACCTTC	CSARQNYGYTF
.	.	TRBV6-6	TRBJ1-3	TGTGCCAGCAGCCCCCCCGGGGTTTGGGCTGGAAACACCATATATTTT	CASSPPGVWAGNTIYF
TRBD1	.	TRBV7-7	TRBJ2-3	TGTGCCAGCAGCTTAGGGGACAGGGTCGGTACAGATACGCAGTATTTT	CASSLGDRVGTDTQYF
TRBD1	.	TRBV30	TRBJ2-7	TGTGCCTGGAGTCCATCAGACAGGGTACAGTACTTC	CAWSPSDRVQYF
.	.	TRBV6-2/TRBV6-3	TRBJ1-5	TGTGCCAGCAGTTACGCCAGACAGACCGGTCGAGGCAATCAGCCCCAGCATTTT	CASSYARQTGRGNQPQHF
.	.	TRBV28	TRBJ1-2	TGTGCCAGCAGTTTTCGGGCGGGGTATGGCTACACCTTC	CASSFRAGYGYTF
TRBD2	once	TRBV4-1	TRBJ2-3	TGCGCCAGCAGCCAAGATGGGATAGCGGGAGGACGGACAGATACGCAGTATTTT	CASSQDGIAGGRTDTQYF
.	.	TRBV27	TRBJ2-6	TGTGCCAGCAGGCGTAACAGGGACTCTGGGGCCAACGTCCTGACTTTC	CASRRNRDSGANVLTF
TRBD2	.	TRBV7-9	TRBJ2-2	TGTGCCAGCGACCAAGATAGCGGGACCACCGGGGAGCTGTTTTTT	CASDQDSGTTGELFF
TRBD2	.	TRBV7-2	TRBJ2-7	TGTGCCAGCAGGTCCCACCCGGGACTAGGGGACTACGAGCAGTACTTC	CASRSHPGLGDYEQYF
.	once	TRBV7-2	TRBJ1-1	TGTGCCAGCAGCGTACGGGTCTCGGGGGAATCTGAAGCTTTCTTT	CASSVRVSGESEAFF
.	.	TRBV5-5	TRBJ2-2	TGTGCCAGCAGTTCTAATCCAGGGGCTGGCACCGGGGAGCTGTTTTTT	CASSSNPGAGTGELFF
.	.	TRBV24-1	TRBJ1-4	TGTGCCACCAGTGAGGGGAGGGCGACTAATGAAAAACTGTTTTTT	CATSEGRATNEKLFF
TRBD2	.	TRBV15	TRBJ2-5	TGTGCCACCAGCAGAGAAGCGGGAGAAGAGACCCAGTACTTC	CATSREAGEETQYF
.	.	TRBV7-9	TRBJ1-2	TGTGCCAGCAGCACAACGGACAGCTATGGCTACACCTTC	CASSTTDSYGYTF
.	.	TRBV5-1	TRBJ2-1	TGCGCCAGCAGCTCAACAGGGTCTGCTGAGCAGTTCTTC	CASSSTGSAEQFF
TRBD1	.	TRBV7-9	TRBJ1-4	TGTGCCAGCAGCTTGGGGACAGGAATGAGGGATGAAAAACTGTTTTTT	CASSLGTGMRDEKLFF
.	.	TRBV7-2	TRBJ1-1	TGTGCCAGCAGTCCTATTCCGGGGGGCAACACTGAAGCTTTCTTT	CASSPIPGGNTEAFF
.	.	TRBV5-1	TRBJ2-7	TGCGCCAGCAGCTTGGCCTCGGGCGAGCAGTACTTC	CASSLASGEQYF
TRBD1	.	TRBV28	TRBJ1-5	TGTGCCAGCAGGCCCACGACAGGGGTTAATCAGCCCCAGCATTTT	CASRPTTGVNQPQHF
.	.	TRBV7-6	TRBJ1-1	TGTGCCAGCAGCTTAGGGTCGACGGGCGGGACTGAAGCTTTCTTT	CASSLGSTGGTEAFF
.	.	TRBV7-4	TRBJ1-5	TGTGCCAGCAGCTTAGCAGGGGGCAATCAGCCCCAGCATTTT	CASSLAGGNQPQHF
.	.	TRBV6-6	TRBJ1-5	TGTGCCAGCAGTTCCGGGACAAAAGACGTAGCCCAGCATTTT	CASSSGTKDVAQHF
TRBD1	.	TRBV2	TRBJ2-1	TGTGCCAGCAGTAAGGACAGGGGAGTTTGGGATGAGCAGTTCTTC	CASSKDRGVWDEQFF
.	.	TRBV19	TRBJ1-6	TGTGCCAGTAGTATAGGAACAGGGATCTATAATTCACCCCTCCACTTT	CASSIGTGIYNSPLHF
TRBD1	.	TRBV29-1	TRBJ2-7	TGCAGCGTTCGAGGACAGGGGGCCTCCTACGAGCAGTACTTC	CSVRGQGASYEQYF
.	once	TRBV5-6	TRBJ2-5	TGTGCCAGCAGCTTGGGGCAGGGTTCCGGAGAGACCCAGTACTTC	CASSLGQGSGETQYF
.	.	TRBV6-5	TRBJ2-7	TGTGCCAGCAGACGGGACTTCGTAGCCTACGAGCAGTACTTC	CASRRDFVAYEQYF
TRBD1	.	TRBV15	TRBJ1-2	TGTGCCACCAGCAGACCACAGGGGTTTGGCTACACCTTC	CATSRPQGFGYTF
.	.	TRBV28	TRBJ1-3	TGTGCCAGCAGTTTCTCCGACCCCCGAGGCGAAAACACCATATATTTT	CASSFSDPRGENTIYF
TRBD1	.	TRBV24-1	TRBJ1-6	TGTGCCACCAGTGAGAGGGGATACGAAACAGGGGGCTCCTATAATTCACCCCTCCACTTT	CATSERGYETGGSYNSPLHF
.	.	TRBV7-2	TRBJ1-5	TGTGCCAGCAGCCAGTGGGCCTATAGCAATCAGCCCCAGCATTTT	CASSQWAYSNQPQHF